A single sample gave rise to the 4 T cell receptor beta chains below, sequenced in a study of T cells in Graves' hyperthyroidism and ophthalmopathy. TCR beta CDR3 regions were amplified from RNA transcripts. With the HTBI primer set, the TCR CDR3 went through a first round of RT-PCR. TCRdb passed the multiplex PCR reads through MiXCR, listing each CDR3 protein once. The repertoire holds around 290,000 distinct CDR3 sequences, with roughly 13% as singletons. Sequencing was performed on blood. Every receptor here comes from a woman aged 40 to 50 with Graves' hyperthyroidism.

This chain links TRBV28 with TRBJ2-2, with D hard to call. The CDR3 runs 15 residues. Germline values: CDR1 MDHEN, CDR2 SYDVKM. V was cut by 3 bases and J by 2 bases, with 10 bases left in between. The CDR3 region has the DNA TGTGCCAGCAGTTTTGTCACAGACAACACCGGGGAGCTGTTTTTT. Residues: CASSFVTDNTGELFF.

This clonotype was detected many times. J is TRBJ1-5 and V is TRBV7-8, with 7 bases matching TRBD1. V trimming: 5 bases; J trimming: 4 bases; junction bases outside the gene matches: 14. Germline V gene data show CDR1 as SGHVS and CDR2 as FQNEAQ. The CDR3 contains 17 residues. CDR3 bases: TGTGCCAGCAGCCGTTCCGCCGGGACAGAAGAAAATCAGCCCCAGCATTTT. Protein product: CASSRSAGTEENQPQHF.

The rearrangement uses TRBV20-1 and TRBJ2-2; D unresolved. Per germline, CDR1 DFQATT and CDR2 SNEGSKA (reference sequence). This CDR3 is 14 amino acids long. V was shortened by 0 bases and J by 8 bases, with 13 bases between the two germline ends. The CDR3 here is CSARETEAAGELFF. CDR3 sequence (DNA): TGCAGTGCTAGAGAAACCGAGGCCGCGGGGGAGCTGTTTTTT.

This clonotype was seen ten or more times. The gene calls are TRBV12-3 or TRBV12-4 and TRBJ2-3; D perhaps matches TRBD2 (6 bases). The CDR3 contains 14 residues. Trimming left V 3 bases short and J 2 bases short, with 9 bases between. CDR3 residues: CASSFAGNTDTQYF. CDR3 coding DNA: TGTGCCAGCAGTTTTGCGGGGAACACAGATACGCAGTATTTT.